This TCR beta chain was identified in a study of CD8+ T cells in alopecia areata. Whole-study context: In an open-label trial, patients got 5 to 10 mg tofacitinib twice daily. Tofacitinib therapy lasting 6 to 18 months was followed by 6 months off drug.

Trimming cost V 2 bases and J 5 bases, with 12 bases left between them. This CDR3 comprises 14 residues. Germline values: CDR1 LGHNA, CDR2 YSLEER. The sample's treatment: oral pan-JAK inhibitor, 5-10 mg twice daily. Worth noting for this clone: Its antigen is unidentified.

Broader study findings: Higher clonality and more expanded CD8+ clones appeared in lesional than normal scalp. The study found tofacitinib significantly decreased scalp clonality and expanded CD8+ clones among the top 100.

Extraction and reverse transcription of RNA yielded cDNA as the sequencing template. Some clones are missing from TCRdb's copy, which holds only in-frame ones; the method was immunoSEQ multiplex PCR. The data show hundreds of thousands of clones, under 70% seen once. The source material was CD4+ T cells sorted from blood, sampled between weeks 44 and 45, from a patient treated with tofacitinib. The rearrangement uses TRBV4-3 and TRBJ1-1, with D perhaps matching TRBD1 (6 bases). This clonotype originated in a human donor with alopecia areata. The CDR3 DNA reads TGCGCCAGCAGCCAACAGGGGATTGTAACTGAAGCTTTCTTT. Protein sequence: CASSQQGIVTEAFF.